One sample yielded the 22 T cell receptor beta chains listed below, sequenced in a study of regulatory T cells in long-lasting Graves disease. Investigators prepared the TCR beta libraries by applying iRepertoire HTBI primers and Arm-PCR of CDR3 regions. MiXCR, applied by TCRdb to the multiplex PCR reads, yields one record per CDR3 protein. The profile covers under 800,000 distinct CDR3 sequences, with approximately 15% appearing a single time and about 17% taken by the ten largest. Time point here: newly diagnosed GD, antithyroid drugs for less than 3 months. PBMCs were the source of the RNA used for TCR sequencing. The same sample was also used in a study of T cells in Graves' hyperthyroidism and ophthalmopathy.

The sample in question was peripheral blood mononuclear cells (PBMCs), obtained at new diagnosis, from a patient treated with antithyroid drugs. The receptors were sampled from a woman in her twenties or thirties with Graves disease.

As DNA, the CDR3 is TGTGCCACCAGCAGAAGACAGGGTTTAGGAGAGCAGTTCTTC. Translating it yields CATSRRQGLGEQFF. This sequence joins TRBV15 and TRBJ2-1; 7 bases line up with TRBD1. The CDR3 has 14 residues. The V gene's germline CDR1 is LNHNV and CDR2 YYDKDF (reference sequence). Unmatched junction bases numbered 8, after V lost 2 bases and J lost 10 bases.

The V gene is TRBV3-1, the J gene TRBJ2-1; D is possibly TRBD1 (5 bases). The CDR3 runs to 13 residues. Looked up from germline, CDR1 is LGHDT and CDR2 is YNNKEL (reference sequence). V shed 4 bases and J shed 9 bases, with 13 bases lying between them. DNA for the CDR3: TGTGCCAGCAGCCCAACCCCTAGGGGTGAGCAGTTCTTC. Its protein is CASSPTPRGEQFF.

This clonotype has ten or more counts. J is TRBJ1-1 and V is TRBV15, with D perhaps matching TRBD1 (6 bases). Between the trimmed V and J ends, which lost 4 bases and 1 base, there was a span of 10 bases. CDR3 length equals 14 residues. Germline V lookup: CDR1 LNHNV, CDR2 YYDKDF (reference sequence). CDR3 nucleotide sequence: TGTGCCACCAGCACCCGGGACAAGAACACTGAAGCTTTCTTT. Its protein is CATSTRDKNTEAFF.

This clonotype was seen many times. The chain joins TRBV6-1 to TRBJ2-7; the D gene is possibly TRBD2 (6 bases). Germline CDR1 and CDR2: MNHNS and SASEGT. CDR3 length: 15 residues. V was cut by 6 bases and J by 6 bases, with 21 bases left in between. This chain's CDR3 is CASRGLVAEASEQYF. Here the CDR3 DNA reads TGTGCCAGCAGGGGACTGGTAGCGGAGGCATCCGAGCAGTACTTC.

This clonotype was observed a handful of times. This sequence joins TRBV19 and TRBJ2-7; 9 nucleotides line up with TRBD1. With V trimmed by 6 bases and J by 3 bases, 12 bases remained unmatched. Per the germline V gene, CDR1 is LNHDA and CDR2 is SQIVND (reference sequence). This CDR3 is built from 16 residues. The CDR3 loop reads CASRKTRGTGIYEQYF. The CDR3 DNA reads as TGTGCCAGTAGAAAAACCCGCGGGACAGGGATCTACGAGCAGTACTTC. The full variable domain, in which reference TRBV19 and TRBJ2-7 provide the parts outside the CDR3, is DGGITQSPKYLFRKEGQNVTLSCEQNLNHDAMYWYRQDPGQGLRLIYYSQIVNDFQKGDIAEGYSVSREKKESFPLTVTSAQKNPTAFYLCASRKTRGTGIYEQYFGPGTRLTVT.

CDR3 DNA sequence: TGCGCCAGCAGAGCGACCGGGGGGGCAATCTACAATGAGCAGTTCTTC. Its protein product is CASRATGGAIYNEQFF. The V call is TRBV5-1, the J call TRBJ2-1; 8 bases agree with TRBD2. Germline-derived CDR1 and CDR2 are SGHRS and YFSETQ. The CDR3 sequence is 16 residues long. V shed 5 bases, J shed 3 bases, and the junction held 10 bases outside the gene matches.

This chain connects TRBV5-1 to TRBJ1-1; D unresolved. Trimming cost V 0 bases and J 8 bases, with 11 bases left between them. Germline CDR1 reads SGHRS; CDR2 reads YFSETQ. The CDR3 runs 13 residues. CDR3 bases: TGCGCCAGCAGCTTGGAGATCGGAGGAGAAGCTTTCTTT. Its translation is CASSLEIGGEAFF. The whole variable domain, remainder taken from reference TRBV5-1 and TRBJ1-1, is KAGVTQTPRYLIKTRGQQVTLSCSPISGHRSVSWYQQTPGQGLQFLFEYFSETQRNKGNFPGRFSGRQFSNSRSEMNVSTLELGDSALYLCASSLEIGGEAFFGQGTRLTVV.

On this clonotype itself: A far larger clone is a single base away, which makes a read error likely. The V and J genes are TRBV6-5 and TRBJ1-4; a weak D match, TRBD1 (5 bases). The ends were cut back, 0 bases at V and 0 bases at J, with 5 bases in the middle. Germline CDR1 and CDR2: MNHEY and SVGAGI. This CDR3 has 15 residues. The CDR3 protein is CASSYSGATNEKLFF. CDR3 DNA: TGTGCCAGCAGTTACTCGGGGGCAACTAATGAAAAACTGTTTTTT.

On this clonotype itself: One junction end disagrees with the germline gene, perhaps due to a read error. V gene TRBV5-1 combines with J gene TRBJ2-7, with a possible D match to TRBD1 (5 bases). The CDR3 consists of 15 residues. CDR1 and CDR2 (germline): SGHRS, YFSETQ. The CDR3 nucleotides are TGCGCCAGCAGCCAGCAGAAGGGGCCCTATTACGGGCAGTACTTC. As protein: CASSQQKGPYYGQYF.

V and J are TRBV7-9 and TRBJ2-6, with 8 bases matching TRBD1. This CDR3 comprises 14 residues. Losses at the gene ends were 10 bases for V and 2 bases for J; bases not matched to a gene: 4. From germline, CDR1 is SEHNR and CDR2 FQNEAQ (reference sequence). The CDR3 region has the DNA TGTGCCACTTCGACAGGGGCTGGGGCCAACGTCCTGACTTTC. This translates into CATSTGAGANVLTF.

This clonotype was seen at least ten times. V is TRBV2 and J is TRBJ2-7; 10 nucleotides line up with TRBD2. The V gene end was trimmed by 0 bases and the J gene end by 5 bases; junction bases not matched to a gene: 4. The CDR3 has 15 amino acids. Germline V gene sequence: CDR1 SNHLY, CDR2 FYNNEI. The CDR3 sequence is CASSEALAGVNEQYF. The CDR3 coding sequence is TGTGCCAGCAGTGAAGCGCTAGCGGGAGTGAACGAGCAGTACTTC.

This clonotype was observed many times. The V and J genes are TRBV7-2 and TRBJ1-1; D perhaps matches TRBD1 (5 bases). The V and J ends lost 2 bases and 11 bases respectively, with 15 bases between them. The CDR3 length is 13 residues. From germline, CDR1 is SGHTA and CDR2 FQGNSA. CDR3: CASSLLTATGAFF. DNA of the CDR3: TGTGCCAGCAGCTTACTGACAGCGACTGGGGCTTTCTTT.

This clonotype was recorded at least ten times. The chain has TRBV28 and TRBJ1-2; D gene unclear. Per germline, CDR1 MDHEN and CDR2 SYDVKM. Between the trimmed V and J ends, which lost 2 bases and 2 bases, there was a span of 18 bases. This CDR3 contains 17 residues. CDR3: CASSLGVRGSSNYGYTF. CDR3 bases: TGTGCCAGCAGTTTAGGAGTCCGGGGATCATCCAACTATGGCTACACCTTC.

This clonotype was seen repeatedly, ten times or more. The V gene is TRBV20-1, the J gene TRBJ2-7, with D possibly called TRBD1 or TRBD2 (5 bases each). Trimming shortened V by 3 bases and J by 1 base, and 16 bases separated the two germline ends. The germline V gene has CDR1 DFQATT and CDR2 SNEGSKA (reference sequence). The CDR3 contains 15 residues. CDR3 residues: CSARDGAALSYEQYF. Here the CDR3 DNA reads TGCAGTGCTAGGGACGGGGCAGCCCTATCCTACGAGCAGTACTTC.

As concerns this clonotype: A much larger clone is a single base away; this may be a read error. Since the CDR3 does not end with the conserved phenylalanine or tryptophan, this likely comes from a read error. The chain carries TRBV11-2 and TRBJ2-1; no clear D. The CDR3 spans 12 residues. CDR1 and CDR2 from the germline V gene are SGHAT and FQNNGV. The V end was cut by 5 bases, the J end by 12 bases, with 14 bases between. CDR3 in amino acids: CASSQSGFLQFL. Here the CDR3 DNA reads TGTGCCAGCAGCCAAAGTGGGTTTCTGCAGTTCCTC.

Regarding this clonotype: This may arise from a read error, as a much more abundant clone is one base away. The rearrangement joins TRBV3-1 to TRBJ1-1, with D maybe TRBD1 (5 bases). V was cut by 2 bases and J by 3 bases, with 16 bases left in between. CDR3 length: 16 residues. The germline V gene encodes CDR1 LGHDT and CDR2 YNNKEL (reference sequence). CDR3 sequence (DNA): TGTGCCAGCAGCCAATATTCCGGGACGGCGGACACTGAAGCTTTCTTT. It yields the protein CASSQYSGTADTEAFF.

This clonotype was recorded many times. This chain connects TRBV12-3 or TRBV12-4 to TRBJ2-1; 9 positions agree with TRBD2. Trimming took 3 bases from V and 6 from J; bases not matched to a gene: 21. The CDR3 totals 20 residues. The DNA for the CDR3 is TGTGCCAGCAGTTTTCCGGGACATTTAGGGCCAGCGGGAGGTTCCAATGAGCAGTTCTTC. It yields the protein CASSFPGHLGPAGGSNEQFF.

The V call is TRBV20-1, the J call TRBJ1-5; 12 bases map to TRBD1. The J segment lost 1 base and the V segment lost 2 bases, leaving 6 bases of the junction unmatched. CDR1 DFQATT and CDR2 SNEGSKA come from the germline V gene (reference sequence). The CDR3 runs 17 residues. The CDR3 is CSARWGTGGRSNQPQHF. The CDR3 DNA follows: TGCAGTGCTAGATGGGGGACAGGGGGCCGGAGCAATCAGCCCCAGCATTTT.

Of note for this clonotype: This may come from a read error, since a much larger clone is one base off. It is likely a read error, because the conserved phenylalanine at the end of the CDR3 is missing. The chain is built from TRBV20-1 and TRBJ1-2; no definite D call. The CDR3 consists of 10 residues. The germline V gene encodes CDR1 DFQATT and CDR2 SNEGSKA (reference sequence). The CDR3 bases are TGCAGTGCTCGAGACTATGGCTACACCTTA. It specifies CSARDYGYTL.

This clonotype occurred many times. V gene TRBV7-2 combines with J gene TRBJ2-7, with 12 bases that match TRBD2. The germline V gene encodes CDR1 SGHTA and CDR2 FQGNSA. This CDR3 has 16 amino acids. V shed 5 bases and J 3 bases; nucleotides not matched to a gene: 8. CDR3: CASSGLRTSGNYEQYF. CDR3 bases: TGTGCCAGCAGCGGACTGAGGACTAGCGGGAACTACGAGCAGTACTTC. The complete variable domain, with remaining parts taken from reference TRBV7-2 and TRBJ2-7, reads GAGVSQSPSNKVTEKGKDVELRCDPISGHTALYWYRQSLGQGLEFLIYFQGNSAPDKSGLPSDRFSAERTGGSVSTLTIQRTQQEDSAVYLCASSGLRTSGNYEQYFGPGTRLTVT.

The gene calls are TRBV12-3 or TRBV12-4 and TRBJ1-1; no reliable D call. CDR3 length: 13 amino acids. Trimming stripped 5 bases from V and 6 bases from J, with 13 bases between. In nucleotides, the CDR3 is TGTGCCAGCAGTGGTTATCAGTCGGCTGAAGCTTTCTTT. It is translated as CASSGYQSAEAFF.

This clonotype has only a few counts. This chain uses TRBV30 with TRBJ2-7, with no clear D. CDR1 is GTSNPN, CDR2 SVGIG, per germline (reference sequence). CDR3 length equals 12 residues. Trimming removed 3 bases from V and 3 bases from J, with 9 bases in between. The CDR3 spells CAWSGSGYEQYF. In DNA form, the CDR3 reads TGTGCCTGGAGCGGCTCGGGCTACGAGCAGTACTTC.